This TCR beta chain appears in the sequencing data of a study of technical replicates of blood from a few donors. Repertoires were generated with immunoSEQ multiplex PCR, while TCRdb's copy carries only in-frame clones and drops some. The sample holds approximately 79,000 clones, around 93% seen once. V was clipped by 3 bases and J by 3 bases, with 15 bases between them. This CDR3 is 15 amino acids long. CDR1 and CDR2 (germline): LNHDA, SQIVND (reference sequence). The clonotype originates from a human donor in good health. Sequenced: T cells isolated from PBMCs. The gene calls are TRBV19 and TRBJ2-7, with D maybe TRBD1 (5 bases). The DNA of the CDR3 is TGTGCCAGTAGTATGGGCCAGGGAAAGGGCTACGAGCAGTACTTC. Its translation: CASSMGQGKGYEQYF.